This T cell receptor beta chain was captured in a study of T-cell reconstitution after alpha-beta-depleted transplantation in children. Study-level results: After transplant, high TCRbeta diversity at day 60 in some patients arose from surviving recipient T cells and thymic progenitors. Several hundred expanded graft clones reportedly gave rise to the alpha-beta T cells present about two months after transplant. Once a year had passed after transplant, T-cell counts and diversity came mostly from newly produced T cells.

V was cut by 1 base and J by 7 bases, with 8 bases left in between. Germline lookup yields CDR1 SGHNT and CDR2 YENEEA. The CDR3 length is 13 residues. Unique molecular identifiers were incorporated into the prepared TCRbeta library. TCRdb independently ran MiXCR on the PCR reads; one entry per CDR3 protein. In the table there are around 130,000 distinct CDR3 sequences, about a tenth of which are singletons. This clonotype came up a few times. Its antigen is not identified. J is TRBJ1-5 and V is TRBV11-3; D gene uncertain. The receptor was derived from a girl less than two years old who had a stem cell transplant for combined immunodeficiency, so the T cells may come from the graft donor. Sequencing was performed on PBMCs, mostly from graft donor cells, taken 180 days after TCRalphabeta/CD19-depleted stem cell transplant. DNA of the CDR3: TGTGCCAGCAGCTTAGGAAATCAACAGCCCCAGCATTTT. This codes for CASSLGNQQPQHF.